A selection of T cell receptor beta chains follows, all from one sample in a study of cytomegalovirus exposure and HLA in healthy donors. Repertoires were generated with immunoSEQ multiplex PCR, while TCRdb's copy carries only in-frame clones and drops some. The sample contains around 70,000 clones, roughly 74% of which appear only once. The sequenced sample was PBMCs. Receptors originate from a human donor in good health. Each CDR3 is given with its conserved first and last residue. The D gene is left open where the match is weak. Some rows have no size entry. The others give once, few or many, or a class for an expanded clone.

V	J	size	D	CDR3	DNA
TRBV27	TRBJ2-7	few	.	CASRRSREGGYEQYF	TGTGCCAGCAGACGTAGTAGGGAGGGGGGGTACGAGCAGTACTTC
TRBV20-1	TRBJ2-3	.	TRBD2	CSAGGGDTQYF	TGCTCCGCGGGGGGAGGAGATACGCAGTATTTT
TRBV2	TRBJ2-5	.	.	CASSLDRYQETQYF	TGTGCCAGCAGTCTCGACAGGTACCAAGAGACCCAGTACTTC
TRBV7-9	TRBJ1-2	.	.	CASSGLETNNYGYTF	TGTGCCAGCAGCGGACTTGAGACAAATAACTATGGCTACACCTTC
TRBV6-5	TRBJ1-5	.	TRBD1	CASSETGGYQPQHF	TGTGCCAGCAGTGAGACAGGGGGGTATCAGCCCCAGCATTTT
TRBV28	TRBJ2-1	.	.	CASRQPGTSPRDEQFF	TGTGCCAGCAGGCAACCCGGGACATCCCCTAGGGATGAGCAGTTCTTC
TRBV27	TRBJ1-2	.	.	CASSLTRNYGYTF	TGTGCCAGCAGTTTAACGCGCAACTATGGCTACACCTTC
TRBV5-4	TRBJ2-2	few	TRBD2	CASSPGLAGVGTGELFF	TGTGCCAGCAGCCCCGGACTAGCGGGAGTAGGAACCGGGGAGCTGTTTTTT
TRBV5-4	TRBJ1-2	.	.	CASSQDSFRTNYGYTF	TGTGCCAGCAGCCAGGACAGCTTTAGGACGAACTATGGCTACACCTTC
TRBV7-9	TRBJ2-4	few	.	CASSLEGRAGIQYF	TGTGCCAGCAGCTTAGAGGGTCGAGCGGGCATTCAGTACTTC
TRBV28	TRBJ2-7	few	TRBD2	CASRPSGVSYEQYF	TGTGCCAGCAGACCTAGCGGGGTGTCCTACGAGCAGTACTTC
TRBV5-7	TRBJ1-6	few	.	CASGLGGQGGDDSPLHF	TGTGCCAGCGGCCTGGGAGGCCAGGGAGGGGATGATTCACCCCTCCACTTT
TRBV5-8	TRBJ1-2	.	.	CASSLGAINYGYTF	TGTGCCAGCAGCTTAGGGGCCATAAACTATGGCTACACCTTC
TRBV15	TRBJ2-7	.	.	CATSRDRGSPYEQYF	TGTGCCACCAGCAGAGATCGTGGTAGCCCCTACGAGCAGTACTTC
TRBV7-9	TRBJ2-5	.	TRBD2	CASSLMTSRETQYF	TGTGCCAGCAGCTTAATGACTAGCCGGGAGACCCAGTACTTC
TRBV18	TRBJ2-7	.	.	CASSPASSLTEQYF	TGTGCCAGCTCGCCCGCTAGTTCGCTGACCGAGCAGTACTTC
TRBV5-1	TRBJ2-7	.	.	CASSLGTPGEQYF	TGCGCCAGCTCCCTCGGGACACCCGGTGAGCAGTACTTC
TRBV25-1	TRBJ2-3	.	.	CASSEGGEDTQYF	TGTGCCAGCAGTGAGGGGGGTGAGGATACGCAGTATTTT
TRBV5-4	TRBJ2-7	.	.	CASSAVSRDEQYF	TGTGCCAGCAGCGCGGTGAGTCGAGACGAGCAGTACTTC
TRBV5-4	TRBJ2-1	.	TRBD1	CASRPSQGVYNEQFF	TGTGCCAGCAGGCCCTCGCAGGGGGTCTACAATGAGCAGTTCTTC
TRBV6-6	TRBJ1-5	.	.	CASEAGGNQPQHF	TGTGCCAGCGAGGCCGGGGGCAATCAGCCCCAGCATTTT
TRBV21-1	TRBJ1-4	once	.	CASSNKVTGGKLFF	TGTGCCAGCAGCAATAAGGTAACAGGGGGAAAACTGTTTTTT
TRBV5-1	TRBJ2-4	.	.	CASSLGGVGNIQYF	TGCGCCAGCAGCCTGGGCGGGGTAGGGAACATTCAGTACTTC
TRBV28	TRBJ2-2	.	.	CASSFRPRELFF	TGTGCCAGCAGTTTTCGTCCCCGGGAGCTGTTTTTT
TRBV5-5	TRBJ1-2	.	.	CASSLASTPYGYTF	TGTGCCAGCAGCTTGGCATCTACTCCCTATGGCTACACCTTC
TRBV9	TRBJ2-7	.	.	CASTTREPSNEQYF	TGTGCCAGCACCACCCGGGAACCATCCAACGAGCAGTACTTC
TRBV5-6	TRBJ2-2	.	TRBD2	CASSSRPAGRSGELFF	TGTGCCAGCAGCTCGCGTCCAGCGGGAAGGTCCGGGGAGCTGTTTTTT
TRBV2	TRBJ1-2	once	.	CASSEASGNYGYTF	TGTGCCAGCAGTGAAGCTTCAGGAAACTATGGCTACACCTTC
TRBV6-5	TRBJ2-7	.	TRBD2	CASSSSGSSYEQYF	TGTGCCAGCAGTTCTAGCGGGAGCTCCTACGAGCAGTACTTC
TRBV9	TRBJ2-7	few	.	CASSSSPFSGGGSSKQYF	TGTGCCAGCAGCTCCAGCCCATTTTCTGGGGGAGGCTCGTCCAAGCAGTACTTC
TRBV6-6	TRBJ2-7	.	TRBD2	CASSFLAGAYEQYF	TGTGCCAGCAGTTTCTTAGCGGGAGCCTACGAGCAGTACTTC
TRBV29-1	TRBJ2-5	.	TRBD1	CSVAGQGGETQYF	TGCAGCGTGGCGGGACAGGGGGGAGAGACCCAGTACTTC
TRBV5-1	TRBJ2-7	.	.	CASSLATGALFNYEQYF	TGCGCCAGCAGCTTGGCGACAGGCGCATTGTTCAACTACGAGCAGTACTTC
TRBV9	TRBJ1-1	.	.	CASSVGGVGTEAFF	TGTGCCAGCAGCGTAGGGGGGGTGGGGACTGAAGCTTTCTTT
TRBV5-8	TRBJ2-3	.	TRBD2	CASSSGTSGTLGTDTQYF	TGTGCCAGCAGCTCCGGGACTAGCGGAACGTTAGGCACAGATACGCAGTATTTT
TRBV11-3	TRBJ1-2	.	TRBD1	CASSPGTGKAGYTF	TGTGCCAGCAGCCCCGGGACAGGGAAGGCTGGCTACACCTTC
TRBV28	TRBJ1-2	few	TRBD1	CASSFGTGYNYGYTF	TGTGCCAGCAGTTTTGGGACAGGGTATAACTATGGCTACACCTTC
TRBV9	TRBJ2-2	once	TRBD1	CASSEGQGATGELFF	TGTGCCAGCAGCGAGGGACAGGGGGCAACCGGGGAGCTGTTTTTT
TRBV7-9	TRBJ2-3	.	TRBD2	CASRPLAGTYTQYF	TGTGCCAGCAGACCTTTAGCGGGAACTTATACGCAGTATTTT
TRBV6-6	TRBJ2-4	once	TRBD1	CASSLGQGKNIQYF	TGTGCCAGCAGTTTGGGACAGGGAAAAAACATTCAGTACTTC
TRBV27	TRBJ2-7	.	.	CASSLGRGGYEQYF	TGTGCCAGCAGTTTAGGCAGGGGCGGGTACGAGCAGTACTTC
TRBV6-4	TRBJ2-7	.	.	CASTPRDSYEQYF	TGTGCCAGCACCCCCCGGGACTCCTACGAGCAGTACTTC
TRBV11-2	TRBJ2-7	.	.	CASSLDGFSYEQYF	TGTGCCAGCAGTCTCGACGGGTTCTCCTACGAGCAGTACTTC
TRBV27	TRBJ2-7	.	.	CASTTVPYHEQYF	TGTGCCAGCACAACAGTCCCCTACCACGAGCAGTACTTC
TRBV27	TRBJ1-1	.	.	CASSYRRGTEAFF	TGTGCCAGCAGTTACAGGAGGGGCACTGAAGCTTTCTTT
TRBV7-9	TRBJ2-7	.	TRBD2	CASSPGLAGIHEQYF	TGTGCCAGCAGCCCGGGACTAGCGGGGATCCACGAGCAGTACTTC
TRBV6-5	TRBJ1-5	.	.	CASSRQRGEDQPQHF	TGTGCCAGCAGCCGCCAGCGAGGGGAGGATCAGCCCCAGCATTTT